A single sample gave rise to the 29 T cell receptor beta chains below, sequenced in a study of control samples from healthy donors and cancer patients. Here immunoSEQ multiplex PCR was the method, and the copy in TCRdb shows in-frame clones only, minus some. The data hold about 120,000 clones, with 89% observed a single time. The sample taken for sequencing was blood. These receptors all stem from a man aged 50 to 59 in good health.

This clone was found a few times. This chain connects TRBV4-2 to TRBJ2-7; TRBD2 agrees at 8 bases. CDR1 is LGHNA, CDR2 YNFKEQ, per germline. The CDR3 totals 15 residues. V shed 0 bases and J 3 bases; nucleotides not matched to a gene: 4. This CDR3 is CASSQESLAGYEQYF. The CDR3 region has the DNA TGTGCCAGCAGCCAAGAAAGCCTAGCGGGCTACGAGCAGTACTTC.

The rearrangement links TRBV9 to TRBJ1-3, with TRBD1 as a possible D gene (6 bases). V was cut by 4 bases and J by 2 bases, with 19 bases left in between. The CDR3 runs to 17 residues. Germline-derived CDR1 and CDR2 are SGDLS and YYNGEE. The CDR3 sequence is CASSHPAQGPTGNTIYF. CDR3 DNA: TGTGCCAGCAGCCACCCGGCACAGGGCCCCACTGGAAACACCATATATTTT.

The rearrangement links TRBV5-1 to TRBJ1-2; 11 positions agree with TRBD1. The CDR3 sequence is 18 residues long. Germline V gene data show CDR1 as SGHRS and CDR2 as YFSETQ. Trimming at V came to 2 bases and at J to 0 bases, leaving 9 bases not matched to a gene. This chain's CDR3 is CASSLTGTGGSSNYGYTF. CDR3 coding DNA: TGCGCCAGCAGCTTAACCGGGACAGGGGGATCCTCTAACTATGGCTACACCTTC.

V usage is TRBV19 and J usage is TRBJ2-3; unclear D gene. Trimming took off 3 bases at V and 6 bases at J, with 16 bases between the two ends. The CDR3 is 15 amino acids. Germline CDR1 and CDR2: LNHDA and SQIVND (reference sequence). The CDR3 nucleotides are TGTGCCAGTAGTATCGCCCGGGTGGGTAGGGATACGCAGTATTTT. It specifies CASSIARVGRDTQYF.

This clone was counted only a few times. The chain's CDR3 is CASGGHTNTEAFF. CDR3 in DNA: TGTGCCAGTGGCGGACACACGAACACTGAAGCTTTCTTT. V and J are TRBV19 and TRBJ1-1, with a tentative D call TRBD1 (5 bases). Germline V gene sequence: CDR1 LNHDA, CDR2 SQIVND (reference sequence). V was cut by 8 bases and J by 1 base, with 11 bases left in between. The CDR3 loop spans 13 amino acids.

The DNA for the CDR3 is TGTGCCAGCAGCCCCTGGGGGACGGACACTGAAGCTTTCTTT. As protein: CASSPWGTDTEAFF. The chain carries TRBV7-6 and TRBJ1-1, with D perhaps matching TRBD1 (5 bases). Germline assignment: CDR1 SGHVS and CDR2 FNYEAQ. This CDR3 contains 14 residues. The V end lost 5 bases, the J end lost 3 bases, and 13 bases lay between the germline ends. The complete variable domain, with remaining parts taken from reference TRBV7-6 and TRBJ1-1, reads GAGVSQSPRYKVTKRGQDVALRCDPISGHVSLYWYRQALGQGPEFLTYFNYEAQQDKSGLPNDRFSAERPEGSISTLTIQRTEQRDSAMYRCASSPWGTDTEAFFGQGTRLTVV.

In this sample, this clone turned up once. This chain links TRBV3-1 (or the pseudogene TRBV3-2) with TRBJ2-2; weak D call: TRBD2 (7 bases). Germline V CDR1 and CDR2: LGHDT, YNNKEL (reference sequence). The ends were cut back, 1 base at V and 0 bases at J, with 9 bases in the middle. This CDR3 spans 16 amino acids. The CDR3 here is CASSQGGGSNTGELFF. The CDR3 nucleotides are TGTGCCAGCAGCCAAGGGGGGGGCTCGAACACCGGGGAGCTGTTTTTT.

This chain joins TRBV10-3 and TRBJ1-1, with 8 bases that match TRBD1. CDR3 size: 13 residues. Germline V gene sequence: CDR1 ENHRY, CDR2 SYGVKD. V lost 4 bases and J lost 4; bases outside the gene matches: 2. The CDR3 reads CAISGQGPTEAFF. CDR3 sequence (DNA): TGTGCCATCAGTGGACAGGGGCCCACTGAAGCTTTCTTT.

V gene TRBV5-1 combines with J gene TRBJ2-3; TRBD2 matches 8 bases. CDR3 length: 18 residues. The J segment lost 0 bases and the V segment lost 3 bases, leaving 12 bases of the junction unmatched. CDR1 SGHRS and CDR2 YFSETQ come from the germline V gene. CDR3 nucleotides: TGCGCCAGCAGCTGGGGGACTAGAGGCATGGGTAGCACAGATACGCAGTATTTT. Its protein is CASSWGTRGMGSTDTQYF. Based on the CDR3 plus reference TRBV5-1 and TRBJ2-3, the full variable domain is KAGVTQTPRYLIKTRGQQVTLSCSPISGHRSVSWYQQTPGQGLQFLFEYFSETQRNKGNFPGRFSGRQFSNSRSEMNVSTLELGDSALYLCASSWGTRGMGSTDTQYFGPGTRLTVL.

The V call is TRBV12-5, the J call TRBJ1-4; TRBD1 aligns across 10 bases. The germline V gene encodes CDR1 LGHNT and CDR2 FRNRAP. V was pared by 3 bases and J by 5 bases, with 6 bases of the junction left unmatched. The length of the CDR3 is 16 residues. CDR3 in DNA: TGTGCTAGTGGTTTCGTCGCGGGACAGGGGAATGAAAAACTGTTTTTT. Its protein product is CASGFVAGQGNEKLFF.

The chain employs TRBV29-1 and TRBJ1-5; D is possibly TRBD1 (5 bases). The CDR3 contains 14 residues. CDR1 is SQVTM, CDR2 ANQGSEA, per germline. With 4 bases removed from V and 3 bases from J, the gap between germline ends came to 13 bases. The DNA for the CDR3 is TGCAGCGTTGGGGGACTGGATGACAATCAGCCCCAGCATTTT. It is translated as CSVGGLDDNQPQHF.

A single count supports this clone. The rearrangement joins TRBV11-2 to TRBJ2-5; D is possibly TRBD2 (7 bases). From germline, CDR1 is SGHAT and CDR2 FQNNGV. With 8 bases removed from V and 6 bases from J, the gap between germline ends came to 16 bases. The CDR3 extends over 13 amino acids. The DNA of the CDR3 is TGTGCCAGCTCCCAAGGGGGGGTTAAGACCCAGTACTTC. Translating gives CASSQGGVKTQYF.

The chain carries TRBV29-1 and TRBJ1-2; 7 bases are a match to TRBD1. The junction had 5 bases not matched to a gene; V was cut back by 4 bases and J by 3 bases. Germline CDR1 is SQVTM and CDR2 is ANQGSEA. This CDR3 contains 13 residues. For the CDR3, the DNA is TGCAGCGTTGGAAAGGGGACAGACTATGGCTACACCTTC. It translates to CSVGKGTDYGYTF.

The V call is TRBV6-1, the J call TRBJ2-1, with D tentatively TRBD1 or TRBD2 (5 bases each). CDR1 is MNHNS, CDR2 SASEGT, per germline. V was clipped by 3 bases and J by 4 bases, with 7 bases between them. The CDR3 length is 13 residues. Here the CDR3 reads CASSDREYNEQFF. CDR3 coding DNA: TGTGCCAGCAGTGACAGGGAGTACAATGAGCAGTTCTTC.

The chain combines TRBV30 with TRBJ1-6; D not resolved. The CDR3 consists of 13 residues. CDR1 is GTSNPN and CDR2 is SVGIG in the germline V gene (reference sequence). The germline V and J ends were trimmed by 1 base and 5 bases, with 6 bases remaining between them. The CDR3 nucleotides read TGTGCCTGGAGTGAGGAGGATAATTCACCCCTCCACTTT. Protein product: CAWSEEDNSPLHF.

CDR3 DNA sequence: TGCAGCGCCAACCCACCGGACGATGGCACTGAAGCTTTCTTT. Protein: CSANPPDDGTEAFF. The V gene is TRBV29-1, the J gene TRBJ1-1, with D hard to call. The CDR3 covers 14 residues. The germline V gene encodes CDR1 SQVTM and CDR2 ANQGSEA. The V end lost 7 bases, the J end lost 4 bases, and 19 bases lay between the germline ends.

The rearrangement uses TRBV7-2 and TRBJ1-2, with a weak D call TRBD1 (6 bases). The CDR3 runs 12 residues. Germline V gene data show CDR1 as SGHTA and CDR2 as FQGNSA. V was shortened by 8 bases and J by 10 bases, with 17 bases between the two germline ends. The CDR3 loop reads CASRSPGQNYTF. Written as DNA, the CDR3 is TGTGCCAGCCGATCCCCGGGACAAAACTACACCTTC.

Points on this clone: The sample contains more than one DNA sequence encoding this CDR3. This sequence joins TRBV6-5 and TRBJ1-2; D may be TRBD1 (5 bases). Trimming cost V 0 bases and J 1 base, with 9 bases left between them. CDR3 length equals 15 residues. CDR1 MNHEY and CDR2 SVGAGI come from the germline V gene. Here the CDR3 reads CASSYSIGGNYGYTF. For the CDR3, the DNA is TGTGCCAGCAGTTACTCGATTGGGGGTAACTATGGCTACACCTTC.

The chain's CDR3 is CASSAGVKYEQYF. The CDR3 region has the DNA TGTGCCAGTAGTGCAGGGGTTAAGTACGAGCAGTACTTC. The chain links TRBV19 to TRBJ2-7; maybe TRBD1 (6 bases). This CDR3 has 13 residues. CDR1 and CDR2 from the germline V gene are LNHDA and SQIVND (reference sequence). The germline V and J ends were trimmed by 5 bases and 4 bases, with 12 bases remaining between them.

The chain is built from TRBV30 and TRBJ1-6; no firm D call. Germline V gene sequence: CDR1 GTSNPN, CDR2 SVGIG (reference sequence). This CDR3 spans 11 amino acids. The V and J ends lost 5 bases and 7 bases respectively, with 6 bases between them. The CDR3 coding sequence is TGTGCCTGGCTTAAAAATTCACCCCTCCACTTT. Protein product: CAWLKNSPLHF.

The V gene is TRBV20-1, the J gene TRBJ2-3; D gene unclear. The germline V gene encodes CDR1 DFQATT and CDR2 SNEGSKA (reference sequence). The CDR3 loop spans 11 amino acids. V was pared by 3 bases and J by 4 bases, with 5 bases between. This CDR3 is CSASLADTQYF. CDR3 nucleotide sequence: TGCAGTGCTAGCTTGGCAGATACGCAGTATTTT.

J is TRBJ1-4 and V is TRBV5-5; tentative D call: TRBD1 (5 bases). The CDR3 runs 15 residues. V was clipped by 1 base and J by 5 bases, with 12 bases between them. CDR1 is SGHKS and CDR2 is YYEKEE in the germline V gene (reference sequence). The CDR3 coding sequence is TGTGCCAGCAGCTTGCAGGGACTACCGAATGAAAAACTGTTTTTT. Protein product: CASSLQGLPNEKLFF.

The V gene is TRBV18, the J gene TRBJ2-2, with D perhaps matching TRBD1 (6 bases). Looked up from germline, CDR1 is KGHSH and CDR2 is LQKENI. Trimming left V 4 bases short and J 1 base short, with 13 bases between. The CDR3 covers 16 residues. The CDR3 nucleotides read TGTGCCAGCTCACTTCAGGGGTTGGTGAACACCGGGGAGCTGTTTTTT. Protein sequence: CASSLQGLVNTGELFF.

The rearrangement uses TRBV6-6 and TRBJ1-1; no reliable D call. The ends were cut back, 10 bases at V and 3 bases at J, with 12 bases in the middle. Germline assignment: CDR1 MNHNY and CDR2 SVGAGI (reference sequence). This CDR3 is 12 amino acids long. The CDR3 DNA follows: TGTGCCACCCTTATCCCGGACACTGAAGCTTTCTTT. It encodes CATLIPDTEAFF.

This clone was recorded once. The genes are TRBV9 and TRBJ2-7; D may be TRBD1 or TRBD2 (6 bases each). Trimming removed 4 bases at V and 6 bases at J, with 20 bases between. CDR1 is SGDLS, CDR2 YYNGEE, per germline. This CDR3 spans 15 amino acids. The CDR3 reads CASSPQTGGISEQYF. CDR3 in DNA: TGTGCCAGCAGCCCCCAGACAGGAGGGATTTCCGAGCAGTACTTC.

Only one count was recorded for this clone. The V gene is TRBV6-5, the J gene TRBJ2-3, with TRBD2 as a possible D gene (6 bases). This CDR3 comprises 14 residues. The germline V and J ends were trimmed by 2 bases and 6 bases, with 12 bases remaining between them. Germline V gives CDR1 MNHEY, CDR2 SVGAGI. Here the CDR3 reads CASSYRGFGDTQYF. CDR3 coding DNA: TGTGCCAGCAGTTACCGGGGGTTCGGGGATACGCAGTATTTT.

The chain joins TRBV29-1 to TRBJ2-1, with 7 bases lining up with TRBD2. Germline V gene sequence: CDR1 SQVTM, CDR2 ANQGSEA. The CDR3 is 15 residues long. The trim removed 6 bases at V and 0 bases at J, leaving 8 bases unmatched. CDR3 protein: CSVGGDSSSYNEQFF. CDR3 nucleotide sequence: TGCAGCGTGGGGGGGGACTCCAGCTCCTACAATGAGCAGTTCTTC.

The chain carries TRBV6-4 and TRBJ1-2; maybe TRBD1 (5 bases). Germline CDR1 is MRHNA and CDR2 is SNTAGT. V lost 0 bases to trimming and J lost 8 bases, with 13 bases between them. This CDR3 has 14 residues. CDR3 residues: CASSDSLGRGGYTF. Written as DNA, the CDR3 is TGTGCCAGCAGTGACTCGCTGGGGAGGGGAGGCTACACCTTC.

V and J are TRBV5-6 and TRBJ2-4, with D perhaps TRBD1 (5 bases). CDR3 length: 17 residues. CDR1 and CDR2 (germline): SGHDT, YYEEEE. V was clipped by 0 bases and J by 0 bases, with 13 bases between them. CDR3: CASSLEVGPSAKNIQYF. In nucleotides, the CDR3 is TGTGCCAGCAGCTTGGAGGTGGGGCCGTCAGCCAAAAACATTCAGTACTTC.